This entry describes one T cell receptor (beta chain). The sample comes from a study of T cell changes during pregnancy in multiple sclerosis. TCRdb's copy holds only in-frame clones and misses some; the assay was immunoSEQ multiplex PCR. The table has fewer than 30,000 clones, roughly 90% seen once. Germline V CDR1 and CDR2: LNHDA, SQIVND (reference sequence). V was cut by 3 bases and J by 0 bases, with 12 bases left in between. The CDR3 covers 16 residues. The source material was CD8+ T cells from peripheral blood mononuclear cells, sampled in the third trimester of pregnancy. The receptor was isolated from a female donor in good health, enrolled as a control in a pregnancy study. This chain joins TRBV19 and TRBJ1-5; D call uncertain. The CDR3 region is CASSITAVNSNQPQHF. The CDR3 nucleotides read TGTGCCAGTAGTATTACGGCGGTGAATAGCAATCAGCCCCAGCATTTT.